A few counts support the clone carrying this T cell receptor beta chain. The antigen is not known. MiXCR, run by TCRdb on the reads, gives a single entry per CDR3 protein. The repertoire holds approximately 2,000 distinct CDR3 sequences, with about 15% as singletons. The sample originates from a study of liver allograft versus peripheral blood T cells. Study details: Peripheral blood of the recipients supplied T cell receptor repertoires that were compared with those in transplanted livers.

Study-level findings and limits: There were reportedly differences between T cell receptor repertoires inside liver allografts and those in peripheral blood.

Per the germline V gene, CDR1 is ENHRY and CDR2 is SYGVKD. V was shortened by 2 bases and J by 7 bases, with 5 bases between the two germline ends. The CDR3 sequence is 11 residues long. This TCR was sampled from a human patient who had a liver transplant. Some of the T cells may derive from the graft donor. The chain is built from TRBV10-3 and TRBJ1-1, with D unclear. The CDR3 sequence is CAISEGHEAFF. The CDR3 coding sequence is TGTGCCATCAGTGAGGGGCATGAAGCTTTCTTT.